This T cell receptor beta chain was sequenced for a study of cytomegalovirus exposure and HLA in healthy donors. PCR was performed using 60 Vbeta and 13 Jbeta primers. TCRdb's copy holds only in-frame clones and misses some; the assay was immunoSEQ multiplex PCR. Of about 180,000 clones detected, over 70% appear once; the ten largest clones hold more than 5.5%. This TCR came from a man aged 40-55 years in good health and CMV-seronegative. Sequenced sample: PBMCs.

This CDR3 is CASSAAGDGQPQHF. CDR3 in DNA: TGTGCCAGCAGCGCCGCAGGGGACGGTCAGCCCCAGCATTTT. The chain uses TRBV9 and TRBJ1-5; TRBD1 is a possible D gene (6 bases). Trimming cost V 3 bases and J 6 bases, with 13 bases left between them. The CDR3 has 14 amino acids. The germline V gene encodes CDR1 SGDLS and CDR2 YYNGEE.